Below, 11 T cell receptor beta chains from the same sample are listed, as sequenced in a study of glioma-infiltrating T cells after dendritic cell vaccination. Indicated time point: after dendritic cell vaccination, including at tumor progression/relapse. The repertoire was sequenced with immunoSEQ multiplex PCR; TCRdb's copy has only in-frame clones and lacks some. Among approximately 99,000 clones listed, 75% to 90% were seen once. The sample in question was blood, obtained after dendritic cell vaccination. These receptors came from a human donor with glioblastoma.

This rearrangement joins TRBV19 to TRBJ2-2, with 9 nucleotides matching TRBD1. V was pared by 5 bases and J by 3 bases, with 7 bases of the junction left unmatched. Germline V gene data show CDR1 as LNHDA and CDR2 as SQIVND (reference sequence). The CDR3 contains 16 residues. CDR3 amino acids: CASSSTGTGYTGELFF. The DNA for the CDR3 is TGTGCCAGTAGTTCGACCGGGACAGGGTACACCGGGGAGCTGTTTTTT.

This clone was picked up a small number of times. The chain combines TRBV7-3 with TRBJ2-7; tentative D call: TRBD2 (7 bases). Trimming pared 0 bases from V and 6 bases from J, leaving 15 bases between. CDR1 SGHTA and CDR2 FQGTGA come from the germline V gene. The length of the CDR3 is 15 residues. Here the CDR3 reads CASSLTGAASGEQYF. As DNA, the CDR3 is TGTGCCAGCAGCTTAACGGGGGCGGCTAGCGGCGAGCAGTACTTC.

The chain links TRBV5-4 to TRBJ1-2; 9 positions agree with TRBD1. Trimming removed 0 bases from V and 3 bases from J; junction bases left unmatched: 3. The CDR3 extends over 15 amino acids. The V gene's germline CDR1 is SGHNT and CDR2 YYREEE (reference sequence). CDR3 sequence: CASSLGQGDHYGYTF. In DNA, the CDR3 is TGTGCCAGCAGCTTGGGACAGGGGGATCACTATGGCTACACCTTC. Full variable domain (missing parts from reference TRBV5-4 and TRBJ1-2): ETGVTQSPTHLIKTRGQQVTLRCSSQSGHNTVSWYQQALGQGPQFIFQYYREEENGRGNFPPRFSGLQFPNYSSELNVNALELDDSALYLCASSLGQGDHYGYTFGSGTRLTVV.

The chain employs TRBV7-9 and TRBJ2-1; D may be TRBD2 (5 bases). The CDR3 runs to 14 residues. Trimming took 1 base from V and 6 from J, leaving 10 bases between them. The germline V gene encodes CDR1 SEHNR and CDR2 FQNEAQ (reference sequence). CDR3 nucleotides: TGTGCCAGCAGCTTAGTTTGGGGAGCCAATGAGCAGTTCTTC. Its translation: CASSLVWGANEQFF.

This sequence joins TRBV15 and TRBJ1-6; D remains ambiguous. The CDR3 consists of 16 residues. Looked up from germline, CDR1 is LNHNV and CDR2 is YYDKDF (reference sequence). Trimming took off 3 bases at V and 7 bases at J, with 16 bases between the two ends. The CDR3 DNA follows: TGTGCCACCAGCAGGGTGAGAGGAGGGCGGAATTCACCCCTCCACTTT. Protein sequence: CATSRVRGGRNSPLHF.

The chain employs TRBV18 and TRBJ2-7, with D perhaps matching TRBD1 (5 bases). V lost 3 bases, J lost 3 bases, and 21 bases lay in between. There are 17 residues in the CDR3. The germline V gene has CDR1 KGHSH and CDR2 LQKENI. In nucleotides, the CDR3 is TGTGCCAGCTCACCTCGGATCACAGGTTTCCCCCACTACGAGCAGTACTTC. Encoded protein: CASSPRITGFPHYEQYF.

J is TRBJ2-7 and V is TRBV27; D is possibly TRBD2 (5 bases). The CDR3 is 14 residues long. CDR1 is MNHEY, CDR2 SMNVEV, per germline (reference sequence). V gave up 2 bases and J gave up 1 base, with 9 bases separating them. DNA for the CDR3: TGTGCCAGCAGTTTACAGCGGTCGTCCTACGAGCAGTACTTC. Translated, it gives CASSLQRSSYEQYF.

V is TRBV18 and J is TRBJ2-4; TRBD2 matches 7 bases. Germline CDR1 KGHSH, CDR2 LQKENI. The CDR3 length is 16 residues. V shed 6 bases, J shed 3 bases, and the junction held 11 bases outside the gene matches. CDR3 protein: CASSRRRGDYKNIQYF. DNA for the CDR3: TGTGCCAGCTCCCGCCGTCGGGGGGACTACAAAAACATTCAGTACTTC.

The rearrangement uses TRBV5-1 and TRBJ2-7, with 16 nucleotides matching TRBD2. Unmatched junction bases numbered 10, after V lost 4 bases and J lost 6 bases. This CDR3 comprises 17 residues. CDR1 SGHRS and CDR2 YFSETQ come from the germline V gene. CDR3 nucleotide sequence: TGCGCCAGCAGCCAAAATCCGGGACTAGCGGGGGGGAGCGAGCAGTACTTC. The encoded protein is CASSQNPGLAGGSEQYF.

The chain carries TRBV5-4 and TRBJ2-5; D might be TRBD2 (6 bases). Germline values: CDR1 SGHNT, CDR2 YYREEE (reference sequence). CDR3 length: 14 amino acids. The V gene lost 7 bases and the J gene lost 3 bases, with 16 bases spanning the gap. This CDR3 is CASDRDFQKETQYF. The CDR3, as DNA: TGTGCCAGCGACCGGGACTTCCAAAAAGAGACCCAGTACTTC.

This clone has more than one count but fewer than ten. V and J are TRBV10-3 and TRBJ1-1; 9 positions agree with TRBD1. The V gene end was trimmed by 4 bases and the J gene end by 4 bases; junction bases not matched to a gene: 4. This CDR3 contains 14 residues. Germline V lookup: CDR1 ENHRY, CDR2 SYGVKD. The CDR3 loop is CAISGTGEITEAFF. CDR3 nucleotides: TGTGCCATCAGTGGGACAGGGGAGATCACTGAAGCTTTCTTT.